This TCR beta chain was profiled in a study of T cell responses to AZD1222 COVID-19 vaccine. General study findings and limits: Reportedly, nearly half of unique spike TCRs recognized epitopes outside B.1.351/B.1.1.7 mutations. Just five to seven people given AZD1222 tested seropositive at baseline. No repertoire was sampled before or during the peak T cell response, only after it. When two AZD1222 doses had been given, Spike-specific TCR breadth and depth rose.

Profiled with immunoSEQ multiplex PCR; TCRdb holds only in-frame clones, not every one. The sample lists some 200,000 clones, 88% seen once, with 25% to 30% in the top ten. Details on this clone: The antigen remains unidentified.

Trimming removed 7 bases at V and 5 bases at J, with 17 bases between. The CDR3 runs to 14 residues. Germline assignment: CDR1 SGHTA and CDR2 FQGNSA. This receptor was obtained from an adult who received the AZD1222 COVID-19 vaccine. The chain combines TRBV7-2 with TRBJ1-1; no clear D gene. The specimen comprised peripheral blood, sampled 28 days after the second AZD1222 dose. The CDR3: CASTLNSGGTEAFF. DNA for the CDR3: TGTGCCAGCACCCTAAATTCAGGAGGGACTGAAGCTTTCTTT.